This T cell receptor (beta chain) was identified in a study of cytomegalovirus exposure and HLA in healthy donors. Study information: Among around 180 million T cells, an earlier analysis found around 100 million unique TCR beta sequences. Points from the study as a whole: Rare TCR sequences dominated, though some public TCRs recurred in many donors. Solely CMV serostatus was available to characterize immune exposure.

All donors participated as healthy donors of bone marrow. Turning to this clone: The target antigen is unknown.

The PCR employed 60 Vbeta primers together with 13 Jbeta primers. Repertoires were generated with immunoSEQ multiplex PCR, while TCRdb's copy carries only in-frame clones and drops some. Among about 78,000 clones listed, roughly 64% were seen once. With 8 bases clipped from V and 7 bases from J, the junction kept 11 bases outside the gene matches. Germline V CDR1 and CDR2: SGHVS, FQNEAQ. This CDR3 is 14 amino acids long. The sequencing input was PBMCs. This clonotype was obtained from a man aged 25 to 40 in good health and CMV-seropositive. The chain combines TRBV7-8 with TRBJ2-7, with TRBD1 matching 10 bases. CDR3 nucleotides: TGTGCCAGCCGATCCGGGACAGGGGTTTCGGAGCAGTACTTC. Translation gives CASRSGTGVSEQYF.